This TCR beta chain comes out of a study of Graves' ophthalmopathy and Graves' hyperthyroidism. Broader study findings: Predictions made by the model for ophthalmopathy progression reached more than 55% sensitivity and roughly 79% specificity.

RNA transcripts were the source from which TCR beta CDR3 regions were amplified. First-round RT-PCR used HTBI primers; second-round multiplex PCR followed. TCRdb redid the calling of the multiplex PCR reads with MiXCR, one entry per CDR3 protein. The table has fewer than 400,000 distinct CDR3 sequences, around 17% seen once. This clonotype was recorded at least ten times. The antigen is undetermined. The V and J ends lost 5 bases and 6 bases, in that order; junction bases with no gene match: 16. The CDR3 length is 17 residues. Germline CDR1 MNHNS, CDR2 SASEGT. This chain connects TRBV6-1 to TRBJ1-2; 9 nucleotides agree with TRBD1. The clonotype was recovered from a woman under 30 with Graves' ophthalmopathy. Material: peripheral blood. For the CDR3, the DNA is TGTGCCAGCAGTCAAATGCCGGGACAGGGAACTGAGGATGGCTACACCTTC. Its protein product is CASSQMPGQGTEDGYTF.